This passage covers 11 T cell receptor beta chains from one sample sequenced in a study of patients and donors after allogeneic stem cell transplantation. Each CDR3 protein is one row after TCRdb ran MiXCR on the RT-PCR reads. This sample has approximately 200,000 distinct CDR3 sequences, with around two fifths found just once. Material for sequencing was blood, either unsorted or a sorted T cell fraction (not recorded which). The source of these receptors is a human donor who was either an allogeneic HSCT recipient or a stem cell or donor lymphocyte infusion donor (not recorded which). It is not recorded whose cells these are; they may come from a transplant donor.

The gene calls are TRBV12-3 or TRBV12-4 and TRBJ2-1, with 8 bases matching TRBD2. V was clipped by 1 base and J by 8 bases; unmatched bases: 10. The length of the CDR3 is 16 residues. In nucleotides, the CDR3 is TGTGCCAGCAGTTTAGAAATGCCTAGCGGGTTCTATGAGCAGTTCTTC. Its protein is CASSLEMPSGFYEQFF.

The V gene is TRBV7-2, the J gene TRBJ1-2; TRBD1 matches at 8 bases. Germline CDR1 reads SGHTA; CDR2 reads FQGNSA. The CDR3 totals 14 residues. V lost 4 bases, J lost 8 bases, and 9 bases stayed unmatched. The CDR3: CASSSPGDRGGYTF. The CDR3 DNA is TGTGCCAGCAGCTCTCCCGGTGACAGGGGCGGCTACACCTTC. Filled out from reference TRBV7-2 and TRBJ1-2, the complete variable domain reads GAGVSQSPSNKVTEKGKDVELRCDPISGHTALYWYRQSLGQGLEFLIYFQGNSAPDKSGLPSDRFSAERTGGSVSTLTIQRTQQEDSAVYLCASSSPGDRGGYTFGSGTRLTVV.

V and J are TRBV12-3 or TRBV12-4 and TRBJ2-1, with 10 bases that match TRBD2. CDR3 length equals 13 residues. Losses at the gene ends were 4 bases for V and 10 bases for J; bases not matched to a gene: 4. CDR3 DNA: TGTGCCAGCAGTTGGGGACTAGCGAGGGAGCAGTTCTTC. Translated: CASSWGLAREQFF.

This clonotype was observed a few times. The V gene is TRBV10-3, the J gene TRBJ1-5; TRBD1 matches at 11 bases. The CDR3 covers 15 residues. V lost 10 bases to trimming and J lost 2 bases; unmatched junction nucleotides: 7. Germline CDR1 is ENHRY and CDR2 is SYGVKD. The CDR3, as DNA: TGTGCCACCCATGGACAGGGGGCTGGCAATCAGCCCCAGCATTTT. It translates to CATHGQGAGNQPQHF.

The rearrangement joins TRBV18 to TRBJ1-1; TRBD1 agrees at 7 bases. V dropped 2 bases and J dropped 5; count of bases not matched to a gene: 5. The CDR3 extends over 14 amino acids. Germline-derived CDR1 and CDR2 are KGHSH and LQKENI. The CDR3 loop reads CASSPEGARTEAFF. The CDR3 DNA is TGTGCCAGCTCACCAGAGGGGGCGAGAACTGAAGCTTTCTTT.

CDR3 amino acids: CASSQEYRTDTQYF. CDR3 DNA sequence: TGTGCCAGCAGCCAAGAGTATCGCACAGATACGCAGTATTTT. This rearrangement joins TRBV3-1 to TRBJ2-3; D unclear. Trimming pared 0 bases from V and 1 base from J, leaving 5 bases between. Germline V lookup: CDR1 LGHDT, CDR2 YNNKEL (reference sequence). The CDR3 extends over 14 amino acids.

The chain has TRBV6-5 and TRBJ1-2; D is perhaps TRBD1 (5 bases). Looked up from germline, CDR1 is MNHEY and CDR2 is SVGAGI. CDR3 length equals 13 residues. The ends were cut back, 11 bases at V and 4 bases at J, with 17 bases in the middle. As DNA, the CDR3 is TGTGCCTCCCGGGACCGGGCCTTCTATGGCTACACCTTC. It codes for CASRDRAFYGYTF.

The chain couples TRBV4-1 to TRBJ1-6, with TRBD1 identical over 8 bases. The CDR3 totals 14 residues. J was trimmed by 10 bases and V by 8 bases; bases with no gene match: 10. The germline CDR1 and CDR2 sequences are MGHRA and YSYEKL. Written as DNA, the CDR3 is TGCGCCAGCGGGTTTGGACAGGGAGGATCACCCCTCCACTTT. This encodes CASGFGQGGSPLHF.

The chain links TRBV29-1 to TRBJ2-3, with D tentatively TRBD2 (5 bases). The CDR3 length is 14 residues. In germline, CDR1 is SQVTM, CDR2 ANQGSEA. V dropped 6 bases and J dropped 0 bases, with 13 bases sitting between them. The CDR3 region has the DNA TGCAGCGTCGCGGGTAGAACTAGCACAGATACGCAGTATTTT. Its protein is CSVAGRTSTDTQYF.

V and J are TRBV5-5 and TRBJ1-1; D possibly corresponds to TRBD1 (5 bases). The germline V gene has CDR1 SGHKS and CDR2 YYEKEE (reference sequence). The CDR3 is made up of 14 amino acids. The germline V and J ends were trimmed by 0 bases and 1 base, with 7 bases remaining between them. The DNA for the CDR3 is TGTGCCAGCAGCTTGGCCAGGGCGAACACTGAAGCTTTCTTT. Protein sequence: CASSLARANTEAFF. Complete variable domain (other parts from reference TRBV5-5 and TRBJ1-1): DAGVTQSPTHLIKTRGQQVTLRCSPISGHKSVSWYQQVLGQGPQFIFQYYEKEERGRGNFPDRFSARQFPNYSSELNVNALLLGDSALYLCASSLARANTEAFFGQGTRLTVV.

The chain couples TRBV4-3 to TRBJ2-4; D perhaps matches TRBD1 (5 bases). The CDR3 runs 14 residues. In germline, CDR1 is LGHNA, CDR2 YSLEER. Trimming removed 1 base at V and 6 bases at J, with 10 bases between. CDR3 amino acids: CASSQGTRGNIQYF. CDR3 DNA sequence: TGCGCCAGCAGCCAAGGGACAAGGGGAAACATTCAGTACTTC.